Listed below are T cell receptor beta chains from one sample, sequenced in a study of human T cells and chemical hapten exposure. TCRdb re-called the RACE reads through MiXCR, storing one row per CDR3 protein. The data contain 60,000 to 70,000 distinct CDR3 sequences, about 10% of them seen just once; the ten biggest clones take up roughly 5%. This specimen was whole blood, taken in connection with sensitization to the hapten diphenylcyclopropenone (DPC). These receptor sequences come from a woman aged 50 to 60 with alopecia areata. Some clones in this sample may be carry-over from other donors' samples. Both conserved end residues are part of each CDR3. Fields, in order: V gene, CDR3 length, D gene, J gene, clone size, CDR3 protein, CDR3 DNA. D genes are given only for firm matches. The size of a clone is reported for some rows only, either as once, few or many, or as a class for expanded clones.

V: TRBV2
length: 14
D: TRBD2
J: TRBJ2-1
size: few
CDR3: CASAGTSGSGEQFF
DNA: TGTGCCAGTGCCGGGACTAGCGGGAGCGGTGAGCAGTTCTTC

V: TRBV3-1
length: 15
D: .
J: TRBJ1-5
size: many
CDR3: CASSFRDGRNQPQHF
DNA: TGTGCCAGCAGCTTCCGGGACGGCAGAAATCAGCCCCAGCATTTT

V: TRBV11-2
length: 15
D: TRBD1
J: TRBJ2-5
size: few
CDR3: CASSSTIGQGRTQYF
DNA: TGTGCCAGCAGCTCAACGATAGGACAGGGTAGGACCCAGTACTTC

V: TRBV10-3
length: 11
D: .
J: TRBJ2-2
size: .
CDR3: CAISAGGELFF
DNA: TGTGCCATCAGTGCGGGCGGGGAGCTGTTTTTT

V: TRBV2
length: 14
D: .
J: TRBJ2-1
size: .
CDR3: CASSEDPGGDEQFF
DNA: TGTGCCAGCAGTGAGGACCCCGGCGGCGATGAGCAGTTCTTC

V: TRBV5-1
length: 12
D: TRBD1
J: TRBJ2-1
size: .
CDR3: CASSRQGNEQFF
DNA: TGCGCCAGCAGCCGACAGGGCAATGAGCAGTTCTTC

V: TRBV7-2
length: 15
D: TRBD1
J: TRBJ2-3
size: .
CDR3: CASSTDRVGTDTQYF
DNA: TGTGCCAGCAGCACAGACAGGGTTGGAACAGATACGCAGTATTTT

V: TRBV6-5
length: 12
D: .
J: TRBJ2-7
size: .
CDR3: CASSYSVGEQYF
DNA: TGTGCCAGCAGTTACTCGGTTGGCGAGCAGTACTTC

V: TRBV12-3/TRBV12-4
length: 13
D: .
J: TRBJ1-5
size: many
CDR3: CASRGGSNQPQHF
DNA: TGTGCCAGTCGCGGGGGGAGCAATCAGCCCCAGCATTTT

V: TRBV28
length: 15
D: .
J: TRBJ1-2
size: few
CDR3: CASSPQSQGYYGYTF
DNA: TGTGCCAGCAGCCCTCAGTCGCAGGGATACTATGGCTACACCTTC

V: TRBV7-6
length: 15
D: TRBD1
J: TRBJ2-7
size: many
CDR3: CASSLERTGLGEQYF
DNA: TGTGCCAGCAGCTTAGAAAGGACAGGGCTCGGCGAGCAGTACTTC

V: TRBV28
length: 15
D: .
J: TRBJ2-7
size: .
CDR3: CASRPPAGLPYEQYF
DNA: TGTGCCAGCAGGCCACCCGCGGGGTTACCCTACGAGCAGTACTTC

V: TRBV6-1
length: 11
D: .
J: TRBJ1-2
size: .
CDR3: CASAGDDGYTF
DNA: TGTGCCAGCGCTGGGGACGATGGCTACACCTTC

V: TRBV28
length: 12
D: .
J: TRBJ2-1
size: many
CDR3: CASSFLRNEQFF
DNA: TGTGCCAGCAGTTTTTTGAGAAATGAGCAGTTCTTC

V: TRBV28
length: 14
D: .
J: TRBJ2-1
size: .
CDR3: CASSNPGPPGEQFF
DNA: TGTGCCAGCAGTAATCCGGGACCCCCGGGAGAGCAGTTCTTC

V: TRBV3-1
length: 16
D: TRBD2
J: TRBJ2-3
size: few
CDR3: CASSLLPGGSTDTQYF
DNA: TGTGCCAGCAGCCTGCTTCCGGGAGGGAGCACAGATACGCAGTATTTT

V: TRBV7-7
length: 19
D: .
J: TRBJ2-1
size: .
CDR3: CASSSGQGLAGRYKDEQFF
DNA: TGTGCTAGCAGCTCCGGACAGGGGTTAGCGGGGAGGTATAAGGATGAGCAGTTCTTC

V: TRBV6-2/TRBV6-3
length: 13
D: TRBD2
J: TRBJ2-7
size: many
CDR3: CASSPGGIYEQYF
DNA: TGTGCCAGCTCCCCGGGGGGGATATACGAGCAGTACTTC

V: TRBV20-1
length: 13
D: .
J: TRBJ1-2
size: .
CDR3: CSAGHRANYGYTF
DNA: TGCAGTGCAGGGCACAGGGCGAACTATGGCTACACCTTC

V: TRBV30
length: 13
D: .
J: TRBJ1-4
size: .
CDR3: CAWSPGIYEKLFF
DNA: TGTGCCTGGAGCCCCGGGATATATGAAAAACTGTTTTTT

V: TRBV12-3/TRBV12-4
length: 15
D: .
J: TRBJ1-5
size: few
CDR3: CASSLRDRPNQPQHF
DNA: TGTGCCAGCAGTTTAAGGGACCGACCTAATCAGCCCCAGCATTTT

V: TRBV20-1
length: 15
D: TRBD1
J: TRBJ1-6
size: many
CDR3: CSARSTGQGYSPLHF
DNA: TGCAGTGCGCGAAGCACGGGACAGGGATATTCACCCCTCCACTTT

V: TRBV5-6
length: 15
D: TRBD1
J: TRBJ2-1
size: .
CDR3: CASSFRDRELNEQFF
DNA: TGTGCCAGCAGCTTCCGGGACAGGGAGTTGAATGAGCAGTTCTTC

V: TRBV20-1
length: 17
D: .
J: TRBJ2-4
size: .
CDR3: CSARDPGQGLAKNIQYF
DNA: TGCAGTGCTAGAGATCCGGGACAAGGTTTAGCCAAAAACATTCAGTACTTC

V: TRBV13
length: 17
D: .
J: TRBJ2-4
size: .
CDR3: CASSLTGLFGAKNIQYF
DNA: TGTGCCAGCAGCTTGACAGGTCTGTTTGGCGCCAAAAACATTCAGTACTTC

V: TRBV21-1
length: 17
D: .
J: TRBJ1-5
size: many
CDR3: CASSKQGQEVSNQPQHF
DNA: TGTGCCAGCAGCAAACAGGGGCAGGAGGTGAGCAATCAGCCCCAGCATTTT

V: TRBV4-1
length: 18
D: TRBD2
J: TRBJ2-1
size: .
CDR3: CASSQGASGGAPYNEQFF
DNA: TGCGCCAGCAGCCAAGGGGCTAGCGGGGGGGCCCCCTACAATGAGCAGTTCTTC

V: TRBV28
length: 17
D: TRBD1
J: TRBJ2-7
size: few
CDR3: CASSLPGVTGKAYEQYF
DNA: TGTGCCAGCAGTTTGCCTGGGGTGACAGGGAAAGCCTACGAGCAGTACTTC

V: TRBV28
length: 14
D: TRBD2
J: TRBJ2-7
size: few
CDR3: CASRSTRGSFEQYF
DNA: TGTGCCAGCAGGTCCACTCGCGGGAGCTTTGAGCAGTACTTC

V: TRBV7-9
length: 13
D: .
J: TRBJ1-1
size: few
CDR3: CASSPDGVSEAFF
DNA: TGTGCCAGCAGCCCTGACGGGGTATCTGAGGCTTTCTTT

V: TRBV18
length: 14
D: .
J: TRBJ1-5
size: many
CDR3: CASSPQGGNQPQHF
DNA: TGTGCCAGCTCACCACAAGGAGGTAATCAGCCCCAGCATTTT

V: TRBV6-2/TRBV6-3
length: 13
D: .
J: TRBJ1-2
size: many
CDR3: CASSYGQNYGYTF
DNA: TGTGCCAGCAGTTACGGGCAAAACTATGGCTACACCTTC

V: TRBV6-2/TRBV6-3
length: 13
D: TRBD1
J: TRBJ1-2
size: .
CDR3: CASRRQGFDGYTF
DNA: TGTGCCAGCAGACGACAGGGGTTCGATGGCTACACCTTC

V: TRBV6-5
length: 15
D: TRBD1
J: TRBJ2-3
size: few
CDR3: CASSPRQGAVDTQYF
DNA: TGTGCCAGCAGTCCACGACAGGGGGCCGTAGATACGCAGTATTTT

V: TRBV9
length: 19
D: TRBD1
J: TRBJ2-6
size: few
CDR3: CASSASRGQSFSGANVLTF
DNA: TGTGCCAGCAGCGCCTCCCGGGGACAGAGTTTCTCTGGGGCCAACGTCCTGACTTTC

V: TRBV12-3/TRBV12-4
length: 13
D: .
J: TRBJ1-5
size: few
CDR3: CASSPGRDQPQHF
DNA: TGTGCCAGCAGCCCGGGCCGGGACCAGCCCCAGCATTTT

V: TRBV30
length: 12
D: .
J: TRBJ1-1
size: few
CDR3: CAWSTGVLEAFF
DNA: TGTGCCTGGAGTACAGGAGTCCTTGAAGCTTTCTTT

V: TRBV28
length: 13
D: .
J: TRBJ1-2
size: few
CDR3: CASSADRFYGYTF
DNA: TGTGCCAGCAGTGCGGACCGGTTCTATGGCTACACCTTC

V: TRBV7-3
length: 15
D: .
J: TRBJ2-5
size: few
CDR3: CASSLNPGTQETQYF
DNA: TGTGCCAGCAGCTTAAATCCCGGGACGCAAGAGACCCAGTACTTC

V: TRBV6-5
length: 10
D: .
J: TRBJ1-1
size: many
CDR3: CASSSEEAFF
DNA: TGTGCCAGCAGTTCGGAAGAAGCTTTCTTT

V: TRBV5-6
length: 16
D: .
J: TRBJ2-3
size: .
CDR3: CASRKLIQVSTDTQYF
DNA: TGTGCCAGCCGCAAGCTTATCCAGGTCAGCACAGATACGCAGTATTTT

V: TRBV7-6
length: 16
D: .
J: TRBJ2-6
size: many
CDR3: CASSLDGRGGANVLTF
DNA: TGTGCCAGCAGCTTAGATGGGCGGGGTGGGGCCAACGTCCTGACTTTC

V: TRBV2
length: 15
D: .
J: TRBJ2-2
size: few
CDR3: CATQDQLRRGGELFF
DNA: TGTGCCACCCAAGATCAGCTGCGAAGGGGCGGGGAGCTGTTTTTT

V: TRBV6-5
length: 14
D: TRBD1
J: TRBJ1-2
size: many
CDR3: CASTQGGAGYGYTF
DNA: TGTGCCAGCACCCAGGGGGGGGCGGGGTATGGCTACACCTTC

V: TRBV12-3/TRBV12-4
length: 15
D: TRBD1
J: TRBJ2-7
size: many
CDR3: CASSPRQGVSDEQYF
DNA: TGTGCCAGCAGTCCCCGACAGGGGGTGTCTGACGAGCAGTACTTC

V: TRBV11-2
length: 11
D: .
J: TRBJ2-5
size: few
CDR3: CASSLTGTPYF
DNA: TGTGCCAGCAGTTTAACCGGGACACCGTACTTC

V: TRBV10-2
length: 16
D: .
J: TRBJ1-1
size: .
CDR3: CASRALGLNGDTEAFF
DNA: TGCGCCAGCAGAGCGCTCGGCCTCAATGGGGACACTGAAGCTTTCTTT

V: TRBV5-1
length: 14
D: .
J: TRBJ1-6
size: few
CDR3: CASSSGAYNSPLHF
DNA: TGCGCCAGCAGCTCAGGGGCCTATAATTCACCCCTCCACTTT

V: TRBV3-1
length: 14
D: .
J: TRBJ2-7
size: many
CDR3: CASSQDWLSYEQYF
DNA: TGTGCCAGCAGCCAAGATTGGCTATCCTACGAGCAGTACTTC

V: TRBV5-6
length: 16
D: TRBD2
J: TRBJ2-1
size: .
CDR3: CASSLHSGVSYNEQFF
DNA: TGTGCCAGCAGCTTGCACAGCGGGGTGTCCTACAATGAGCAGTTCTTC

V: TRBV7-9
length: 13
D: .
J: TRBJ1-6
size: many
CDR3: CASGRDSNSPLHF
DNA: TGTGCCAGCGGACGGGACTCTAATTCACCCCTCCACTTT

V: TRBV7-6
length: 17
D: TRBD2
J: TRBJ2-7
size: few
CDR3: CASSLETAGGGRYEQYF
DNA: TGTGCCAGCAGCTTAGAGACAGCGGGGGGCGGAAGGTACGAGCAGTACTTC

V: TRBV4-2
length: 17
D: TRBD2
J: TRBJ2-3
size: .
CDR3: CASSQPGLAGGTDTQYF
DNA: TGTGCCAGCAGCCAGCCGGGACTAGCAGGGGGCACAGATACGCAGTATTTT

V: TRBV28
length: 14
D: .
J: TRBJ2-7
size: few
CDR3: CASSRRGGSYEQYF
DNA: TGTGCCAGCAGCCGAAGGGGGGGATCCTACGAGCAGTACTTC

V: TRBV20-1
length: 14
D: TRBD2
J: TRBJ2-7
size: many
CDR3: CSARRTSGDKEQYF
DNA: TGCAGTGCTAGGAGGACTAGCGGGGATAAAGAGCAGTACTTC

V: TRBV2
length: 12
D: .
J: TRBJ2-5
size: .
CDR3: CASSRTVETQYF
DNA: TGTGCCAGCAGTCGGACAGTAGAGACCCAGTACTTC

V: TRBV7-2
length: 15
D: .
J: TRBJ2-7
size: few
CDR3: CASSLGLTLAYEQYF
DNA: TGTGCCAGCAGCTTAGGACTAACATTAGCCTACGAGCAGTACTTC

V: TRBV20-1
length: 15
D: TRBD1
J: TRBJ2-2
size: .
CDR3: CSARPDRVGAGELFF
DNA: TGCAGTGCTAGACCGGACAGGGTTGGGGCCGGGGAGCTGTTTTTT

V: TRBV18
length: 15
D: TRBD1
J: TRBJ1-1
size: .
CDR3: CASSSGTGQGTEAFF
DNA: TGTGCCAGCTCATCCGGGACAGGGCAGGGCACTGAAGCTTTCTTT